A single sample gave rise to the 8 T cell receptor beta chains below, sequenced in a study of shared clonotypes between healthy human individuals. Profiled with immunoSEQ multiplex PCR; TCRdb holds only in-frame clones, not every one. This sample has roughly 2 million clones, with roughly 94% found just once. The sequenced material came from naive CD4+ T cells sorted from blood. Documented subset: CD45RA+ positively selected. The receptors were gathered from a young man in good health.

The CDR3 nucleotides read TGTGCCAGCAGCTTAGTAGTTCGGACAGCGGCTAACTATGGCTACACCTTC. Its protein is CASSLVVRTAANYGYTF. The V gene is TRBV7-9, the J gene TRBJ1-2, with D possibly matching TRBD1 (6 bases). V lost 1 base, J lost 0 bases, and 15 bases lay in between. CDR3 length equals 17 residues. Germline loops: CDR1 SEHNR, CDR2 FQNEAQ (reference sequence).

V and J are TRBV10-3 and TRBJ2-3; D remains ambiguous. The V gene lost 3 bases and the J gene lost 3 bases, with 10 bases spanning the gap. CDR3 length: 14 residues. CDR1 and CDR2 (germline): ENHRY, SYGVKD. The CDR3 region is CAISEMRRTDTQYF. CDR3 in DNA: TGTGCCATCAGTGAAATGAGAAGAACAGATACGCAGTATTTT.

CDR3 amino acids: CASSAPTKTGELFF. DNA for the CDR3: TGTGCCAGCAGTGCTCCCACTAAGACCGGGGAGCTGTTTTTT. The rearrangement uses TRBV25-1 and TRBJ2-2; D call uncertain. The CDR3 covers 14 residues. Trimming cost V 4 bases and J 5 bases, with 11 bases left between them. Per germline, CDR1 MGHDK and CDR2 SYGVNS.

As for this clone: Other DNA sequences within the sample encode an identical CDR3. The chain employs TRBV5-6 and TRBJ2-2, with D unclear. Germline V gene lookup returns CDR1 SGHDT and CDR2 YYEEEE. The CDR3 is 13 amino acids. V gave up 0 bases and J gave up 3 bases, with 3 bases separating them. The CDR3 DNA reads TGTGCCAGCAGCTTGGTAGACACCGGGGAGCTGTTTTTT. It yields the protein CASSLVDTGELFF.

On this clone itself: The same CDR3 is also encoded by other DNA sequences in this sample. The CDR3 bases are TGCAGCGTTGCAGGGTACAATGAGCAGTTCTTC. Its protein is CSVAGYNEQFF. The rearrangement links TRBV29-1 to TRBJ2-1; weak D call: TRBD1 (5 bases). Trimming took off 4 bases at V and 4 bases at J, with 5 bases between the two ends. This CDR3 region has 11 residues. The germline V gene encodes CDR1 SQVTM and CDR2 ANQGSEA.

The chain has TRBV11-2 and TRBJ1-1; D ambiguous. CDR1 is SGHAT and CDR2 is FQNNGV in the germline V gene. V lost 3 bases and J 0 bases, leaving 11 bases between the germline ends. The CDR3 is 15 amino acids. DNA for the CDR3: TGTGCCAGCAGCTTGGTTACGCTTATGAACACTGAAGCTTTCTTT. The encoded protein is CASSLVTLMNTEAFF.

This chain uses TRBV4-3 with TRBJ1-4; D gene ambiguous. This CDR3 region has 15 residues. Germline CDR1 LGHNA, CDR2 YSLEER. Trimming removed 1 base from V and 0 bases from J, with 6 bases in between. The CDR3 sequence: CASSQGTATNEKLFF. The CDR3 DNA sequence: TGCGCCAGCAGCCAAGGAACCGCAACTAATGAAAAACTGTTTTTT.

This chain joins TRBV7-9 and TRBJ2-1, with 13 positions matching TRBD2. The CDR3 loop spans 19 amino acids. V lost 5 bases, J lost 0 bases, and 10 bases stayed unmatched. The germline gives CDR1 SEHNR, CDR2 FQNEAQ (reference sequence). The CDR3, as DNA: TGTGCCAGCAGCCAAACACTAGCGGGAGGGCTCAGCTCCTACAATGAGCAGTTCTTC. It encodes CASSQTLAGGLSSYNEQFF.